What follows describes a single TCR beta chain. Its target is unknown. These data belong to a study of shared clonotypes between healthy human individuals. The overall study: The study used three CD4 naive, three CD4 memory, two CD8 naive and one CD8 memory plate per donor. General study results and limits: Naive subsets tended to show greater estimated richness than memory subsets. Clonotypes shared by all four donors outscored non-shared clonotypes in generation probability.

The data were produced by immunoSEQ multiplex PCR, yet TCRdb's version contains in-frame clones alone and is incomplete. The table records about 1 million clones, about 80% of them present only once. V was clipped by 0 bases and J by 0 bases, with 15 bases between them. Per germline, CDR1 SGDLS and CDR2 YYNGEE. CDR3 length: 17 amino acids. Sequenced: memory CD4+ T cells sorted from blood. This sample's subset: CD45RA-negative fraction. This chain links TRBV9 with TRBJ1-1; weak D call: TRBD1 (5 bases). This sequence originates from a man aged 18 to 30 in good health. CDR3 protein: CASSVAQGGFMNTEAFF. CDR3 in DNA: TGTGCCAGCAGCGTAGCCCAGGGCGGCTTCATGAACACTGAAGCTTTCTTT.